The rows below give T cell receptor beta chains drawn from one sample of a study of identical twins. Each CDR3 protein gets one entry after TCRdb re-called the 5' RACE reads with MiXCR. The data hold 690,000 or so distinct CDR3 sequences, with approximately 6% observed a single time. Material: naive T cells sorted from blood. These receptors all come from a man between 18 and 35 years old in good health. Both conserved end residues are part of each CDR3. The order of the fields is clone size, V gene, J gene, D gene, CDR3 protein, CDR3 DNA. D genes are given only for firm matches. The listing skips clone size in some rows; elsewhere it reads once, few, many or a size class.

>.|TRBV6-5|TRBJ2-7|.
CASSYTGDYEQYF
TGTGCCAGCAGTTACACAGGAGACTACGAGCAGTACTTC
>few|TRBV29-1|TRBJ2-2|TRBD2
CSVEEAGVNTGELFF
TGCAGCGTTGAGGAGGCGGGGGTAAACACCGGGGAGCTGTTTTTT
>many|TRBV27|TRBJ2-2|.
CASSLRGGDRRTWTGELFF
TGTGCCAGCAGTTTAAGGGGTGGAGACAGGCGGACGTGGACCGGGGAGCTGTTTTTT
>many|TRBV29-1|TRBJ1-5|.
CSVGGSNQPQHF
TGCAGCGTTGGGGGGAGCAATCAGCCCCAGCATTTT
>many|TRBV20-1|TRBJ1-5|.
CSASDTRGNQPQHF
TGCAGTGCTAGTGACACCAGGGGCAATCAGCCCCAGCATTTT
>many|TRBV7-8|TRBJ2-2|TRBD1
CASSFGTGDSTGELFF
TGTGCCAGCAGCTTTGGGACAGGGGATAGCACCGGGGAGCTGTTTTTT
>many|TRBV12-3/TRBV12-4|TRBJ1-1|.
CASSFNMNTEAFF
TGTGCCAGCAGTTTTAATATGAACACTGAAGCTTTCTTT
>many|TRBV6-5|TRBJ2-1|.
CASSYSSGPYNEQFF
TGTGCCAGCAGTTACTCTAGCGGCCCCTACAATGAGCAGTTCTTC
>many|TRBV11-1|TRBJ2-1|TRBD2
CASSLRASGPEQFF
TGTGCCAGCAGCTTAAGAGCTAGCGGGCCTGAGCAGTTCTTC
>few|TRBV12-3/TRBV12-4|TRBJ2-2|.
CASSLNGAGGELFF
TGTGCCAGCAGTTTAAACGGGGCAGGCGGGGAGCTGTTTTTT
>.|TRBV6-1|TRBJ1-1|TRBD1
CASGQGATTEAFF
TGTGCCAGCGGACAGGGGGCGACCACTGAAGCTTTCTTT
>.|TRBV2|TRBJ2-1|.
CASLGPEVQFF
TGTGCCAGCTTAGGGCCGGAAGTGCAGTTCTTC
>.|TRBV5-6|TRBJ1-2|.
CASSLGVDSYYGYTF
TGTGCCAGCAGCTTGGGTGTGGATTCTTACTATGGCTACACCTTC
>many|TRBV7-2|TRBJ1-2|TRBD1
CASSPGQIYGYTF
TGTGCCAGCAGCCCGGGACAGATCTATGGCTACACCTTC
>many|TRBV5-1|TRBJ2-7|TRBD2
CASGASGTYEQYF
TGCGCCAGCGGAGCTAGCGGTACCTACGAGCAGTACTTC
>many|TRBV20-1|TRBJ2-4|TRBD2
CSADIAGGNKNIQYF
TGCAGTGCTGACATAGCGGGAGGAAACAAAAACATTCAGTACTTC
>many|TRBV29-1|TRBJ2-7|TRBD1
CSVEGTGDSYEQYF
TGCAGCGTTGAAGGGACAGGCGATTCCTACGAGCAGTACTTC
>many|TRBV20-1|TRBJ2-7|TRBD2
CSARESGRQPYEQYF
TGCAGTGCTAGAGAGAGCGGGAGACAGCCCTACGAGCAGTACTTC
>few|TRBV28|TRBJ2-3|TRBD2
CASSQRRGGTDTQYF
TGTGCCAGCAGCCAAAGACGGGGAGGGACAGATACGCAGTATTTT
>many|TRBV20-1|TRBJ2-3|TRBD2
CSAPIPLAGGADTQYF
TGCAGTGCCCCCATCCCCCTAGCGGGAGGGGCAGATACGCAGTATTTT
>.|TRBV4-1|TRBJ1-5|TRBD1
CASSPLTGGGNQPQHF
TGCGCCAGCAGCCCACTCACAGGGGGGGGCAATCAGCCCCAGCATTTT
>few|TRBV10-3|TRBJ2-7|.
CATHKSKLVTQTYEQYF
TGTGCCACCCACAAGAGTAAACTTGTGACACAAACCTACGAGCAGTACTTC
>.|TRBV28|TRBJ2-5|.
CASSSSQLKQETQYF
TGTGCCAGCAGTTCGTCCCAATTAAAACAAGAGACCCAGTACTTC
>many|TRBV9|TRBJ1-1|.
CASSPGTQNTEAFF
TGTGCCAGCAGCCCAGGGACACAGAACACTGAAGCTTTCTTT
>.|TRBV7-6|TRBJ2-1|TRBD2
CASSATTSGPTNEQFF
TGTGCCAGCAGCGCGACGACTAGCGGTCCGACGAATGAGCAGTTCTTC
>few|TRBV6-2/TRBV6-3|TRBJ1-5|.
CASSYRSEGSNQPQHF
TGTGCCAGCAGTTATAGGTCTGAGGGGAGCAATCAGCCCCAGCATTTT
>.|TRBV6-2/TRBV6-3|TRBJ1-1|.
CASSDPGRGMNTEAFF
TGTGCCAGCAGCGATCCGGGACGGGGAATGAACACTGAAGCTTTCTTT
>.|TRBV3-1|TRBJ2-7|.
CASSQEKSGKGGYEQYF
TGTGCCAGCAGCCAAGAAAAGTCGGGGAAAGGAGGGTACGAGCAGTACTTC
>many|TRBV7-9|TRBJ2-2|.
CASSLARSGELFF
TGTGCCAGCAGCTTAGCGCGTTCCGGGGAGCTGTTTTTT
>few|TRBV27|TRBJ2-3|.
CASRGVVEGDTQYF
TGTGCCAGCAGAGGGGTAGTCGAAGGAGATACGCAGTATTTT
>.|TRBV11-2|TRBJ2-7|.
CASSLKLGLSSYEQYF
TGTGCCAGCAGCTTAAAGTTGGGCCTGAGCTCCTACGAGCAGTACTTC
>many|TRBV6-5|TRBJ2-2|.
CASSYGERDTGELFF
TGTGCCAGCAGTTACGGGGAAAGGGACACCGGGGAGCTGTTTTTT
>many|TRBV7-9|TRBJ2-3|.
CASSLTEATDTQYF
TGTGCCAGCAGCTTGACAGAAGCCACAGATACGCAGTATTTT
>.|TRBV11-2|TRBJ2-1|TRBD2
CASSLDSGLAGPSEQFF
TGTGCCAGCAGCTTAGATTCTGGACTAGCGGGACCAAGTGAGCAGTTCTTC
>many|TRBV7-2|TRBJ2-3|.
CASSLVDSGTDTQYF
TGTGCCAGCAGCTTAGTGGATTCGGGAACAGATACGCAGTATTTT
>few|TRBV9|TRBJ2-1|TRBD2
CASSPRSGSPTYNEQFF
TGTGCCAGCAGCCCACGTAGCGGGAGTCCCACTTACAATGAGCAGTTCTTC
>few|TRBV7-2|TRBJ1-2|.
CASSPMGDGYTF
TGTGCCAGCAGCCCAATGGGGGATGGCTACACCTTC
>many|TRBV5-1|TRBJ1-1|.
CASSTGRTEAFF
TGCGCCAGCAGCACGGGAAGGACTGAAGCTTTCTTT
>many|TRBV12-3/TRBV12-4|TRBJ1-3|.
CASSGSPGEISGNTIYF
TGTGCCAGCAGTGGTTCGCCAGGGGAAATCTCTGGAAACACCATATATTTT
>.|TRBV25-1|TRBJ2-3|.
CASRALPGHNPTDTQYF
TGTGCCAGCAGGGCCCTTCCGGGACATAACCCCACAGATACGCAGTATTTT
>many|TRBV6-2/TRBV6-3|TRBJ2-1|.
CASSPVTVRQFF
TGTGCCAGCAGCCCCGTAACCGTCAGGCAGTTCTTC
>many|TRBV5-6|TRBJ2-1|TRBD2
CASSLLAGGPSSYNEQFF
TGTGCCAGCAGTTTACTAGCGGGAGGGCCCTCGTCCTACAATGAGCAGTTCTTC
>few|TRBV5-1|TRBJ2-5|.
CASSLGSGRNQETQYF
TGCGCCAGCAGCTTGGGATCAGGCAGGAACCAAGAGACCCAGTACTTC
>many|TRBV5-1|TRBJ2-1|TRBD1
CASSLAGQGVYNEQFF
TGCGCCAGCAGCTTGGCGGGACAGGGGGTCTACAATGAGCAGTTCTTC
>few|TRBV5-1|TRBJ2-1|TRBD2
CASSSTSVSYNEQFF
TGCGCCAGCAGCTCGACTAGCGTTTCCTACAATGAGCAGTTCTTC
>few|TRBV11-2|TRBJ2-5|.
CASSLEAFQETQYF
TGTGCCAGCAGCTTAGAGGCCTTCCAAGAGACCCAGTACTTC
>few|TRBV29-1|TRBJ2-2|TRBD2
CSFLLLAGEWNTGELFF
TGCAGCTTCCTCTTACTAGCGGGAGAATGGAACACCGGGGAGCTGTTTTTT